This TCR beta chain was identified in a study of shared clonotypes between healthy human individuals. Repertoires were generated with immunoSEQ multiplex PCR, while TCRdb's copy carries only in-frame clones and drops some. This repertoire shows fewer than 3 million clones, around 90% found once; its top ten account for approximately 0.41%. This receptor was taken from a man between 18 and 35 years old in good health. Some clones in this sample may be carry-over from other donors' samples. Sequenced material: naive CD4+ T cells from PBMCs. The subset: CD45RA+ positively selected.

This CDR3 is CSVGEQGLGYTF. CDR3 bases: TGCAGCGTTGGGGAACAGGGTCTTGGCTACACCTTC. The chain employs TRBV29-1 and TRBJ1-2; D is perhaps TRBD1 (6 bases). Trimming cost V 4 bases and J 7 bases, with 13 bases left between them. The length of the CDR3 is 12 residues. Germline assignment: CDR1 SQVTM and CDR2 ANQGSEA.